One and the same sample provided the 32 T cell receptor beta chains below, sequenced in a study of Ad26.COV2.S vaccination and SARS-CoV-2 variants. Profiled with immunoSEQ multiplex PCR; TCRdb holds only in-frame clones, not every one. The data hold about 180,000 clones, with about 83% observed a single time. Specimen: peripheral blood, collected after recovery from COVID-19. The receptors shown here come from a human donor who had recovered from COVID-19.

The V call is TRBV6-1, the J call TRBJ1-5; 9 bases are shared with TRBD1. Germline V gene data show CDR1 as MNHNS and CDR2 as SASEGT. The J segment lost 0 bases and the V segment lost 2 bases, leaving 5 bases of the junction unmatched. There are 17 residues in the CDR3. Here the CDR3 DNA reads TGTGCCAGCAGTGAAACCTGGACAGGGGTTAGCAATCAGCCCCAGCATTTT. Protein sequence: CASSETWTGVSNQPQHF.

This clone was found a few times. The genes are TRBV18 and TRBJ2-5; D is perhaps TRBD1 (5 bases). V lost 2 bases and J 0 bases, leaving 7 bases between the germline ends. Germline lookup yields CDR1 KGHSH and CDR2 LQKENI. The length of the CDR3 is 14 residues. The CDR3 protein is CASSPDRYQETQYF. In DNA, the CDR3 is TGTGCCAGCTCACCAGACAGATACCAAGAGACCCAGTACTTC.

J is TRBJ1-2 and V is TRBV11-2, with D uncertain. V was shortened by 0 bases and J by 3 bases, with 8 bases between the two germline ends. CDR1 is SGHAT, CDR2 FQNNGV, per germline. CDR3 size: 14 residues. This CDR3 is CASSLDRQYYGYTF. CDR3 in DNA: TGTGCCAGCAGCTTAGATAGGCAGTACTATGGCTACACCTTC.

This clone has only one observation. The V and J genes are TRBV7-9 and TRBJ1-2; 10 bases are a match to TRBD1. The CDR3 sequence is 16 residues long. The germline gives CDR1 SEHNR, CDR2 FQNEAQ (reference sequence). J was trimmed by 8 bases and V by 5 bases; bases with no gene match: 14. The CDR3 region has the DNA TGTGCCAGCAGCCCCCGACAGGGGGCGAATTACGGAGGCTACACCTTC. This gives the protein CASSPRQGANYGGYTF.

The CDR3 DNA is TGTGCCAGCAGTGGAGGGAGTCATTCAGGGGCCAACGTCCTGACTTTC. Protein product: CASSGGSHSGANVLTF. This chain uses TRBV6-1 with TRBJ2-6; D is perhaps TRBD2 (5 bases). The V end lost 4 bases, the J end lost 4 bases, and 14 bases lay between the germline ends. CDR3 size: 16 residues. Looked up from germline, CDR1 is MNHNS and CDR2 is SASEGT.

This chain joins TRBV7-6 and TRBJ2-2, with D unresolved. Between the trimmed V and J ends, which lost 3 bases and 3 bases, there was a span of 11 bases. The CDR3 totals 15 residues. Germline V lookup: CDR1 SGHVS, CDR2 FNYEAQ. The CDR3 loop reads CASSFGVIYTGELFF. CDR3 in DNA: TGTGCCAGCAGCTTTGGAGTAATCTACACCGGGGAGCTGTTTTTT. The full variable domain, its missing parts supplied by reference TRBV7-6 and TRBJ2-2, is GAGVSQSPRYKVTKRGQDVALRCDPISGHVSLYWYRQALGQGPEFLTYFNYEAQQDKSGLPNDRFSAERPEGSISTLTIQRTEQRDSAMYRCASSFGVIYTGELFFGEGSRLTVL.

CDR3 loop: CASSLDSWGTTQYF. CDR3 nucleotide sequence: TGCGCCAGCAGCCTGGACTCATGGGGGACCACCCAGTACTTC. The chain joins TRBV4-1 to TRBJ2-5; either TRBD1 or TRBD2 may supply D (5 bases each). Trimming removed 4 bases at V and 8 bases at J, with 17 bases between. Germline V gene sequence: CDR1 MGHRA, CDR2 YSYEKL. CDR3 length: 14 residues.

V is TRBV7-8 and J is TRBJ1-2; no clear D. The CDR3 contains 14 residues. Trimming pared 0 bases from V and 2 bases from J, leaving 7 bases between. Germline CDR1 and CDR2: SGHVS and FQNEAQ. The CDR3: CASSLAGNNYGYTF. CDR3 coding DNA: TGTGCCAGCAGCTTAGCGGGTAACAACTATGGCTACACCTTC.

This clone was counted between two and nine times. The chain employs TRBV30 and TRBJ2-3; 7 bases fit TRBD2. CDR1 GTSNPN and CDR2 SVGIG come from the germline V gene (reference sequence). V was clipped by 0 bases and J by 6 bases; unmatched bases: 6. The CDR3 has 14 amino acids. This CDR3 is CAWSVGEGPDTQYF. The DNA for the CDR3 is TGTGCCTGGAGTGTAGGGGAGGGCCCCGATACGCAGTATTTT.

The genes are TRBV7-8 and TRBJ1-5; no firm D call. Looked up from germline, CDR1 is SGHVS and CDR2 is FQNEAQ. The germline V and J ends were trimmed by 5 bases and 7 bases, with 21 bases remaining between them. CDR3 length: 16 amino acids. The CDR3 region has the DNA TGTGCCAGCAGCGCGGGGAGTCTTGGGGATAACCAGCCCCAGCATTTT. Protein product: CASSAGSLGDNQPQHF. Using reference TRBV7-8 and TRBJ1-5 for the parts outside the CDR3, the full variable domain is GAGVSQSPRYKVAKRGQDVALRCDPISGHVSLFWYQQALGQGPEFLTYFQNEAQLDKSGLPSDRFFAERPEGSVSTLKIQRTQQEDSAVYLCASSAGSLGDNQPQHFGDGTRLSIL.

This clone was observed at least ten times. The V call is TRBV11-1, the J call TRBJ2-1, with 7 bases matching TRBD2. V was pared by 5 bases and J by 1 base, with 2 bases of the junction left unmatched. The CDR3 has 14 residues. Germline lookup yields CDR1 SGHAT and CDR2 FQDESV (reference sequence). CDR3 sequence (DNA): TGTGCCAGCAGCGGACTAGGATCCTACAATGAGCAGTTCTTC. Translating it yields CASSGLGSYNEQFF.

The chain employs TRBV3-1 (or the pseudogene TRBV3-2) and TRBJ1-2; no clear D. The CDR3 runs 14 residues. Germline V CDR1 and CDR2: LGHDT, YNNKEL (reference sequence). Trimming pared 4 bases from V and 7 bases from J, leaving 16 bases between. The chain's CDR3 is CASSPTREFGGYTF. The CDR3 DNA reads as TGTGCCAGCAGCCCGACAAGGGAGTTTGGTGGCTACACCTTC.

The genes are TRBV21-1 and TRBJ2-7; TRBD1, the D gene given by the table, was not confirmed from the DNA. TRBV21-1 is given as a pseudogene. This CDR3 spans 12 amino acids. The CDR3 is CASSKPGQGPYF. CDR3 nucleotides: TGTGCCAGCAGCAAGCCTGGACAGGGGCCGTACTTC.

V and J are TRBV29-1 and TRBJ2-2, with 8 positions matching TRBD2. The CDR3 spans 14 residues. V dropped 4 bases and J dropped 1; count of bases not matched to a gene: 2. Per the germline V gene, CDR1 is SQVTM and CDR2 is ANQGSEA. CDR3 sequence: CSVGAGGNTGELFF. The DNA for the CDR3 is TGCAGCGTTGGGGCGGGAGGGAACACCGGGGAGCTGTTTTTT.

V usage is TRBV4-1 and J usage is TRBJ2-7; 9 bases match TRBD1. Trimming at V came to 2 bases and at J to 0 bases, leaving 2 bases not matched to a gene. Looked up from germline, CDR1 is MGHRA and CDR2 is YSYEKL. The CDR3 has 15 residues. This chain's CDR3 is CASSQTGGVSYEQYF. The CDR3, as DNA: TGCGCCAGCAGCCAAACAGGGGGCGTCTCCTACGAGCAGTACTTC.

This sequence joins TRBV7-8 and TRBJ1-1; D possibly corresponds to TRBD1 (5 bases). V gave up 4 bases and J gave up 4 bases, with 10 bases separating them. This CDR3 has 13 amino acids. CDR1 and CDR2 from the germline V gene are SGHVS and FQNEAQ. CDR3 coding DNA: TGTGCCAGCAGCTGGGACCGGGGCACTGAAGCTTTCTTT. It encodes CASSWDRGTEAFF.

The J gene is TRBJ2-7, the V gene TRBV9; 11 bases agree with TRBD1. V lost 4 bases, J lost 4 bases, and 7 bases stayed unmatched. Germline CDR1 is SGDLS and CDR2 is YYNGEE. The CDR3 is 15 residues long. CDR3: CASSPRDRGFYEQYF. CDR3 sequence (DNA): TGTGCCAGCAGCCCGAGGGACAGGGGGTTTTACGAGCAGTACTTC.

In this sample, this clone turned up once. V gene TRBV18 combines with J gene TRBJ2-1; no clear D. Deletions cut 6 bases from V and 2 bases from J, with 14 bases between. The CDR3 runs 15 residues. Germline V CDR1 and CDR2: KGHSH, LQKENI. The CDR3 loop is CASSLVDGTYNEQFF. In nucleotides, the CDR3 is TGTGCCAGCTCGCTGGTGGACGGCACCTACAATGAGCAGTTCTTC.

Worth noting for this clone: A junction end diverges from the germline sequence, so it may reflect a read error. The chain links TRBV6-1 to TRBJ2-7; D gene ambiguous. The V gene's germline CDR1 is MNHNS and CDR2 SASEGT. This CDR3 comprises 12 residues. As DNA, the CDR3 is TGTGCCAGCAGGGAAGATGGCTACGAGCAGTACTTC. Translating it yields CASREDGYEQYF.

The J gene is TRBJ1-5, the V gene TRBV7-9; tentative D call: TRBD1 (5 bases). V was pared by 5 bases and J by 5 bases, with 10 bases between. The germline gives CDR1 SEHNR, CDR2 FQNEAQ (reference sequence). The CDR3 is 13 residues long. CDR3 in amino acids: CASSLQGDQPQHF. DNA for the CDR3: TGTGCCAGCAGCCTTCAGGGTGATCAGCCCCAGCATTTT.

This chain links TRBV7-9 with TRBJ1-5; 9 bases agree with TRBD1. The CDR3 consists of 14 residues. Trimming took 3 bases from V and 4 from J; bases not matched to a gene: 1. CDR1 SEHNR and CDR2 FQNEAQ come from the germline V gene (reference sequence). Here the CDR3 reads CASSFGQGNQPQHF. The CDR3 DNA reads TGTGCCAGCAGCTTCGGACAGGGGAATCAGCCCCAGCATTTT.

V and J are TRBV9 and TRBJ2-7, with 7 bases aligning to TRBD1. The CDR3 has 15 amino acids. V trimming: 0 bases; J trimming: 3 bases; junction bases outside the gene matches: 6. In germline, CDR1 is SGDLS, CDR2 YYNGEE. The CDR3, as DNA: TGTGCCAGCAGCGTAGAGCCGGGACAGAACTACGAGCAGTACTTC. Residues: CASSVEPGQNYEQYF.

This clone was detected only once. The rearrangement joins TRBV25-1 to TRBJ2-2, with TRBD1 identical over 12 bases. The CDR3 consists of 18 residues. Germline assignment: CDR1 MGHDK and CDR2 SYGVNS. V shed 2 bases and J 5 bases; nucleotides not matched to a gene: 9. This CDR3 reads CASSEVPGQGASTGELFF. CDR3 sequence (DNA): TGTGCCAGCAGTGAAGTACCGGGACAGGGGGCGAGTACCGGGGAGCTGTTTTTT.

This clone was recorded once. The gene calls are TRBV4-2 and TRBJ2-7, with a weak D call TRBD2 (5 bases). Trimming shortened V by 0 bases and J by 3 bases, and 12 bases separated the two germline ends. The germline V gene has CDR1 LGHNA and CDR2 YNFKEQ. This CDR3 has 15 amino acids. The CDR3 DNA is TGTGCCAGCAGCCAAGATGGAGCGGCGAGCTACGAGCAGTACTTC. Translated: CASSQDGAASYEQYF.

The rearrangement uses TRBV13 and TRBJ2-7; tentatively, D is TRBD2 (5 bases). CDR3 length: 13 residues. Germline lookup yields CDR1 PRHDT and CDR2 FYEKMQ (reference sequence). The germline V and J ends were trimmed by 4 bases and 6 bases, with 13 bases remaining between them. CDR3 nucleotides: TGTGCCAGCAGCTACTCGGACTTTTCCGAGCAGTACTTC. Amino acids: CASSYSDFSEQYF.

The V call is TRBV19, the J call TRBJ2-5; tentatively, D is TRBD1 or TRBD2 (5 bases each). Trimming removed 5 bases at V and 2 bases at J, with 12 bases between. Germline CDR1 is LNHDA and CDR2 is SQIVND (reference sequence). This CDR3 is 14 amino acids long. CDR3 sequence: CASSHPGRQETQYF. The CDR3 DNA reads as TGTGCCAGTAGTCATCCGGGACGACAAGAGACCCAGTACTTC.

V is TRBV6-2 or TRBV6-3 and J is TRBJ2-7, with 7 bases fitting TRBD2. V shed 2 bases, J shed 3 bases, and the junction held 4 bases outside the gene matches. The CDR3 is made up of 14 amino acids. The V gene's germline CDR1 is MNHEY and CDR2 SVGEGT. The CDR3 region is CASSYGGRVYEQYF. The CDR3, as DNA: TGTGCCAGCAGTTACGGGGGGAGGGTCTACGAGCAGTACTTC.

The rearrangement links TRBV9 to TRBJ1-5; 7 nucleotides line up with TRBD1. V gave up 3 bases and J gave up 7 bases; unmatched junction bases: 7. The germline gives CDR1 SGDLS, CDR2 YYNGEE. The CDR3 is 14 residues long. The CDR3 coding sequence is TGTGCCAGCAGCGAGCGACAGGGAGGGCAGCCCCAGCATTTT. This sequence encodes CASSERQGGQPQHF.

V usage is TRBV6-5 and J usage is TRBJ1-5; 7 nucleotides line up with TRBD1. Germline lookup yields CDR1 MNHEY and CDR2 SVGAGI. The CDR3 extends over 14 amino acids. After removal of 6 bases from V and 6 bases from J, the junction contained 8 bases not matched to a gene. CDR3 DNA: TGTGCCAGCAGATCGACAGGGATGGGTCAGCCCCAGCATTTT. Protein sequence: CASRSTGMGQPQHF.

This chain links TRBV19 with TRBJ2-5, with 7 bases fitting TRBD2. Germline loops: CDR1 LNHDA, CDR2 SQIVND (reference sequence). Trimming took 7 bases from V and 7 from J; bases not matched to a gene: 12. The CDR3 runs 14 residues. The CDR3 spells CASILKSGEGTQYF. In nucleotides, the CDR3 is TGTGCCAGTATCCTCAAAAGTGGGGAGGGGACCCAGTACTTC.

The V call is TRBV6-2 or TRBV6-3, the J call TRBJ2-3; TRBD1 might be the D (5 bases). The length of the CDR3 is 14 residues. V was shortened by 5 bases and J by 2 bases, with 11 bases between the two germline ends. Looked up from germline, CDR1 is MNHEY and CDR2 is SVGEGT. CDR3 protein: CASSGAGHTDTQYF. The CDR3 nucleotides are TGTGCCAGCAGTGGGGCAGGCCACACAGATACGCAGTATTTT.

DNA for the CDR3: TGTGCCAGCAGCCAAGCTTACGATAGCAATCAGCCCCAGCATTTT. Translating gives CASSQAYDSNQPQHF. The chain recombines TRBV4-2 with TRBJ1-5, with D unclear. There are 15 residues in the CDR3. From germline, CDR1 is LGHNA and CDR2 YNFKEQ. The V end lost 1 base, the J end lost 0 bases, and 7 bases lay between the germline ends.